This T cell receptor beta chain was profiled in a study of glioma-infiltrating T cells after dendritic cell vaccination. The CDR3 is 11 amino acids. The germline V gene has CDR1 SGHTA and CDR2 FQGNSA. TCRB CDR3 was amplified from 2 ug genomic DNA or less. The protocol was immunoSEQ multiplex PCR, while the TCRdb copy is restricted to in-frame clones and leaves out a portion. The sample records roughly 100,000 clones, roughly 81% being singletons. The chain carries TRBV7-2 and TRBJ2-5; D uncertain. The J call is uncertain, as TRBJ2-7 better fits the DNA end. The specimen was blood, collected before dendritic cell vaccination. This TCR was recovered from a human donor with glioblastoma. Here the CDR3 DNA reads TGTGCCAGCAGCTCGTACTACGAGCAGTACTTC. Its translation: CASSSYYEQYF.